Sequencing of this T cell receptor (beta chain) was carried out in a study of blood T cell repertoires in COVID-19. Study overall: T cells, B-cell-depleted T cells, or PBMCs supplied cDNA or gDNA.

Cohorts were based on clinical histories the participants reported. This clone came up a few times. Assay: immunoSEQ multiplex PCR; the TCRdb copy retains only in-frame clones and omits some. This sample has around 200,000 clones, with 70% to 90% found just once. Material: PBMCs or T cells enriched from blood (not recorded which). This receptor was obtained from a woman aged 25 to 39 who had been exposed to COVID-19.

DNA of the CDR3: TGTGCCAGCAGCCAAGGAGTTAGCTCATATGAGCAGTTCTTC. Translated, it gives CASSQGVSSYEQFF. This chain connects TRBV3-1 (or the pseudogene TRBV3-2) to TRBJ2-1, with no clear D. CDR3 size: 14 residues. The germline V and J ends were trimmed by 1 base and 8 bases, with 12 bases remaining between them. Germline CDR1 LGHDT, CDR2 YNNKEL (reference sequence).